This record looks at one T cell receptor (beta chain) sequence and its context. No antigen is known for it. The sample is drawn from a study of Ad26.COV2.S vaccination and SARS-CoV-2 variants. On the study more broadly: COV1001, an Ad26.COV2.S trial, supplied this vaccine-arm donor. Findings of the study overall: Responses of spike-specific T cells (both CD8+ and CD4+) reportedly showed substantial breadth after vaccination.

The treatment here: roughly 19 received Ad26.COV2.S at low or high dose, single or two shots; several received placebo; per-sample allocation not given. Vaccine and placebo recipients were sampled on day 63 after the first injection. This Boston cohort included adults aged 18-55 years. Participants' vaccine, an Ad26 vector, delivered Wuhan-strain SARS-CoV-2 spike. The assay was immunoSEQ multiplex PCR, and TCRdb's table has in-frame clones only and misses some. The top ten clones hold more than 10% of a sample with roughly 500,000 clones, around 88% of them seen once. Trimming left V 2 bases short and J 1 base short, with 12 bases between. The CDR3 length is 16 residues. Germline-derived CDR1 and CDR2 are MNHNS and SASEGT.

The TCR sequence derives from a person aged 18-65 years who received the Ad26.COV2.S COVID-19 vaccine or a placebo. The sequenced sample was peripheral blood, obtained in a trial of Ad26.COV2.S vaccine versus placebo. The rearrangement links TRBV6-1 to TRBJ2-4; tentatively, D is TRBD1 or TRBD2 (5 bases each). The DNA for the CDR3 is TGTGCCAGCAGTGAATTGGGGGAGTGGGCCAAAAACATTCAGTACTTC. It encodes CASSELGEWAKNIQYF.